Sequencing of this TCR beta chain was carried out in a study of cytomegalovirus exposure and HLA in healthy donors. Germline V lookup: CDR1 MNHEY, CDR2 SMNVEV (reference sequence). The V segment lost 5 bases and the J segment 5 bases; nucleotides outside the gene matches: 5. This CDR3 has 15 amino acids. This PCR relied on a set of 60 Vbeta primers and 13 Jbeta primers. TCRdb's table, derived via immunoSEQ multiplex PCR, lists solely in-frame clones and lacks some. This sample has about 240,000 clones, with more than 75% found just once. Study-wide findings and caveats: When presence/absence was analysed, sequencing depth was taken to be roughly uniform across donors. V- and J-gene trimming in TCR beta was tied to a missense DCLRE1C variant by an analysis performed later.

As regards this clone: The target antigen is unknown.

The TCR sequence derives from a girl aged 2 to 9 in good health and CMV-seronegative. Sequencing was carried out using PBMCs. The chain links TRBV27 to TRBJ2-1; 11 nucleotides align to TRBD1. In nucleotides, the CDR3 is TGTGCCAGCAGTCCCGGGACAGGGGGGGACAATGAGCAGTTCTTC. It specifies CASSPGTGGDNEQFF.